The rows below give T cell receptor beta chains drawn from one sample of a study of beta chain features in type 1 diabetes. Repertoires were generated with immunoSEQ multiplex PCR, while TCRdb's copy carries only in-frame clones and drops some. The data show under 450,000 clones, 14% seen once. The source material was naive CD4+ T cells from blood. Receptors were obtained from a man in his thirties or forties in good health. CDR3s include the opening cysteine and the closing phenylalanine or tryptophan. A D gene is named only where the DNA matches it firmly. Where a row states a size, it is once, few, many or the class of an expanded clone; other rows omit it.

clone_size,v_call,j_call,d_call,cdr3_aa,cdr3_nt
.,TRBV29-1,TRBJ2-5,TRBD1,CSVGQDRETQYF,TGCAGCGTCGGACAGGACCGGGAGACCCAGTACTTC
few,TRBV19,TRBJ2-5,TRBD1,CASSRGSQETQYF,TGTGCCAGTAGCAGGGGGTCGCAAGAGACCCAGTACTTC
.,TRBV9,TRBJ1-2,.,CASSVDMRGGYGYTF,TGTGCCAGCAGCGTAGACATGAGAGGGGGATATGGCTACACCTTC
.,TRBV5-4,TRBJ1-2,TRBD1,CASSLGTGQGARGYTF,TGTGCCAGCAGCTTGGGGACCGGACAGGGCGCTAGAGGCTACACCTTC
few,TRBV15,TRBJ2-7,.,CATSISGFSYEQYF,TGTGCCACCAGCATTTCAGGGTTCTCCTACGAGCAGTACTTC
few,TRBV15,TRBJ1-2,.,CATSRDRRDGGYTF,TGTGCCACCAGCAGAGATCGGAGGGATGGTGGCTACACCTTC
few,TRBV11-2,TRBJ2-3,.,CASSFAGNTDTQYF,TGTGCCAGCAGCTTCGCAGGCAACACAGATACGCAGTATTTT
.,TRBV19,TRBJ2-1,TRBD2,CASSMGRLAGARNEQFF,TGTGCCAGTAGTATGGGACGACTAGCGGGAGCGAGAAATGAGCAGTTCTTC
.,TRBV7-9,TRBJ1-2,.,CASSLSLYGYTF,TGTGCCAGCAGCTTATCCCTCTATGGCTACACCTTC
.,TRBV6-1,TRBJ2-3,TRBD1,CASRTTGGVTDTQYF,TGTGCCAGCAGGACGACAGGGGGCGTAACAGATACGCAGTATTTT
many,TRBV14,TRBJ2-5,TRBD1,CASSRGQAGETQYF,TGTGCCAGCAGCCGAGGACAGGCCGGCGAGACCCAGTACTTC
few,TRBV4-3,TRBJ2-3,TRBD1,CASSRRQGATDTQYF,TGCGCCAGCAGCCGGAGACAGGGCGCCACAGATACGCAGTATTTT
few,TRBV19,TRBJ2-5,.,CASSMSRKGETQYF,TGTGCCAGTAGTATGTCCAGGAAGGGCGAGACCCAGTACTTC
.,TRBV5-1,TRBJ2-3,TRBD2,CASSSGTSESTDTQYF,TGCGCCAGCAGCTCTGGGACTAGCGAAAGCACAGATACGCAGTATTTT
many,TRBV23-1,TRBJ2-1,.,CASSQIVDEQFF,TGCGCCAGCAGTCAAATTGTGGATGAGCAGTTCTTC
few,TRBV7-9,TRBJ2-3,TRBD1,CASSLEAPTGGRTQYF,TGTGCCAGCAGCTTAGAAGCTCCTACAGGGGGCCGTACGCAGTATTTT
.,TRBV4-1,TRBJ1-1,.,CASSQIGGTEAFF,TGCGCCAGCAGCCAAATAGGGGGGACTGAAGCTTTCTTT
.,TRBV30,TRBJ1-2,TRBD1,CAWSVRFRGREYGYTF,TGTGCCTGGAGTGTACGTTTCAGGGGGCGCGAGTATGGCTACACCTTC
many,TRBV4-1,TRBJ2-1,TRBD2,CASSQVGLANEQFF,TGCGCCAGCAGCCAAGTGGGACTAGCGAATGAGCAGTTCTTC
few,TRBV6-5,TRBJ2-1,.,CASSYWGADSYNEQFF,TGTGCCAGCAGTTACTGGGGTGCGGACTCCTACAATGAGCAGTTCTTC
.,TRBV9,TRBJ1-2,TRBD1,CASSVEYRDRRDGYTF,TGTGCCAGCAGCGTAGAGTACCGGGACAGAAGAGATGGCTACACCTTC
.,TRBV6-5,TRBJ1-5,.,CASRRTDKGQPQHF,TGTGCCAGCAGGAGAACAGATAAGGGTCAGCCCCAGCATTTT